This T cell receptor beta chain was sequenced during a study of cytomegalovirus exposure and HLA in healthy donors. The ends lost 2 bases at V and 0 bases at J; junction bases unmatched: 1. The CDR3 runs to 15 residues. The germline CDR1 and CDR2 sequences are SGHTA and FQGNSA. Vbeta (60) and Jbeta (13) primers were used in the PCR. The table came from immunoSEQ multiplex PCR; TCRdb's copy has only in-frame clones and leaves some out. This sample has approximately 70,000 clones, with around 80% found just once. This chain links TRBV7-2 with TRBJ1-2, with TRBD1 matching 9 bases. The sample was PBMCs. This clonotype was obtained from a man aged 40-55 years in good health and CMV-seronegative. This CDR3 is CASSLRTGANYGYTF. In DNA form, the CDR3 reads TGTGCCAGCAGCTTACGGACAGGGGCTAACTATGGCTACACCTTC.